These 25 T cell receptor beta chains share one sample of origin, sequenced in a study of T cell changes during pregnancy in multiple sclerosis. The assay was immunoSEQ multiplex PCR, and TCRdb's table has in-frame clones only and misses some. The sample shows around 38,000 clones, roughly 91% of them seen only once. The starting material was CD8+ T cells from peripheral blood mononuclear cells, obtained in the second trimester of pregnancy. Every receptor here comes from a female donor with multiple sclerosis, enrolled in a pregnancy study.

Judged by abundance, this clone is medium-sized. This rearrangement joins TRBV6-4 to TRBJ2-3; 11 positions match TRBD2. V lost 3 bases, J lost 4 bases, and 3 bases stayed unmatched. The CDR3 spans 15 residues. Germline loops: CDR1 MRHNA, CDR2 SNTAGT. The CDR3 spells CASSDTSGGSDTQYF. The CDR3 region has the DNA TGTGCCAGCAGTGATACTAGCGGGGGTTCAGATACGCAGTATTTT.

CDR3 DNA sequence: TGTGCCAGCAGAGGCCAGGGAGGGGAGACTGAAGCTTTCTTT. Protein: CASRGQGGETEAFF. The chain recombines TRBV5-6 with TRBJ1-1; maybe TRBD1 (5 bases). This CDR3 is 14 amino acids long. Trimming stripped 5 bases from V and 5 bases from J, with 16 bases between. CDR1 and CDR2 from the germline V gene are SGHDT and YYEEEE.

The chain has TRBV6-5 and TRBJ2-1; D is perhaps TRBD1 (5 bases). V lost 0 bases to trimming and J lost 8 bases, with 14 bases between them. The germline gives CDR1 MNHEY, CDR2 SVGAGI. This CDR3 has 15 residues. DNA for the CDR3: TGTGCCAGCAGTTACTCGTTCCCCAGGGCTGATGAGCAGTTCTTC. Protein: CASSYSFPRADEQFF.

This clone was seen once. The V and J genes are TRBV9 and TRBJ1-3; TRBD1 might be the D (6 bases). This CDR3 spans 14 amino acids. V was trimmed by 4 bases and J by 4 bases, leaving 12 bases between them. Germline V gives CDR1 SGDLS, CDR2 YYNGEE. Written as DNA, the CDR3 is TGTGCCAGCAGCTCCGGGACATCCGGAAACACCATATATTTT. Residues: CASSSGTSGNTIYF.

The chain couples TRBV29-1 to TRBJ1-2; D not certain. The CDR3 spans 13 residues. Germline CDR1 and CDR2: SQVTM and ANQGSEA. The V end lost 6 bases, the J end lost 0 bases, and 11 bases lay between the germline ends. The CDR3 region has the DNA TGCAGCGTCGCCGGAGGAACTAACTATGGCTACACCTTC. It yields the protein CSVAGGTNYGYTF.

The rearrangement links TRBV19 to TRBJ1-2; the D gene is possibly TRBD1 (5 bases). Germline CDR1 LNHDA, CDR2 SQIVND (reference sequence). Trimming shortened V by 8 bases and J by 4 bases, and 17 bases separated the two germline ends. The CDR3 is 14 residues long. The CDR3 nucleotides read TGTGCCAGTGGGGATGGGGTACAGGTCTATGGCTACACCTTC. As protein: CASGDGVQVYGYTF.

The J gene is TRBJ2-2, the V gene TRBV7-8; a possible D gene is TRBD1 (6 bases). Germline assignment: CDR1 SGHVS and CDR2 FQNEAQ. CDR3 length equals 16 residues. Trimming left V 2 bases short and J 5 bases short, with 15 bases between. The CDR3 loop reads CASSLKFGGSTGELFF. CDR3 sequence (DNA): TGTGCCAGCAGCTTAAAATTTGGGGGCTCAACCGGGGAGCTGTTTTTT.

This chain uses TRBV4-1 with TRBJ2-7; 7 positions match TRBD1. The CDR3 contains 16 residues. In germline, CDR1 is MGHRA, CDR2 YSYEKL. The ends lost 1 base at V and 3 bases at J; junction bases unmatched: 9. The CDR3 coding sequence is TGCGCCAGCAGCCAAGCCCCCACCGGGACAGACTACGAGCAGTACTTC. Encoded protein: CASSQAPTGTDYEQYF.

The chain combines TRBV5-5 with TRBJ2-7; the D gene is possibly TRBD2 (5 bases). The CDR3 totals 13 residues. Looked up from germline, CDR1 is SGHKS and CDR2 is YYEKEE (reference sequence). V was shortened by 3 bases and J by 2 bases, with 9 bases between the two germline ends. For the CDR3, the DNA is TGTGCCAGCAGCTCCCGGGAACCCTACGAGCAGTACTTC. Translated: CASSSREPYEQYF.

V gene TRBV7-9 combines with J gene TRBJ2-1, with TRBD2 matching over 7 bases. Germline V lookup: CDR1 SEHNR, CDR2 FQNEAQ (reference sequence). The V gene end was trimmed by 5 bases and the J gene end by 15 bases; junction bases not matched to a gene: 16. The CDR3 contains 14 residues. The CDR3 DNA reads as TGTGCCAGCAGCCCTCTGTCTTGGCGGGAGTGGCGGTTCTTC. This sequence encodes CASSPLSWREWRFF.

A remark on this clone: The junction departs from germline at one end; a sequencing error may be responsible. The chain links TRBV6-1 to TRBJ1-5; 8 nucleotides line up with TRBD1. There are 15 residues in the CDR3. CDR1 MNHNS and CDR2 SASEGT come from the germline V gene. CDR3 in DNA: TGTGCCAGCAGTGAGTCGGCAGGGGGCTATGGGGGCCCGGCTTTT. Translated: CASSESAGGYGGPAF.

This chain links TRBV21-1 with TRBJ1-5; the listed D gene, TRBD1, was not tested against the DNA. TRBV21-1 is termed a pseudogene. The CDR3 covers 18 residues. The CDR3 sequence is CASSKAPGFGYSNQPQHF. The CDR3 DNA reads as TGTGCCAGCAGCAAAGCGCCAGGGTTTGGGTATAGCAATCAGCCCCAGCATTTT.

J is TRBJ1-6 and V is TRBV4-3; 9 bases align to TRBD1. Trimming took 4 bases from V and 9 from J; bases not matched to a gene: 10. Looked up from germline, CDR1 is LGHNA and CDR2 is YSLEER. This CDR3 has 16 amino acids. CDR3: CASSPFSLDRGSPLHF. Written as DNA, the CDR3 is TGCGCCAGCAGCCCCTTTTCATTGGACAGGGGTTCACCCCTCCACTTT.

This chain connects TRBV19 to TRBJ2-4; the match to TRBD2 covers 7 bases. The CDR3 totals 14 residues. Germline trimming cut 3 bases from V and 8 bases from J; bases unmatched to any gene: 7. Germline V gene data show CDR1 as LNHDA and CDR2 as SQIVND (reference sequence). The CDR3 DNA follows: TGTGCCAGTAGTATTTGGGGGGGGGAGGACATTCAGTACTTC. This encodes CASSIWGGEDIQYF.

This clone was detected only a few times. The rearrangement links TRBV10-2 to TRBJ2-2; 8 positions agree with TRBD1. The CDR3 covers 15 residues. The junction had 5 bases not matched to a gene; V was cut back by 2 bases and J by 6 bases. The germline V gene encodes CDR1 WSHSY and CDR2 SAAADI. CDR3 coding DNA: TGCGCCAGCAGTGAGAAGACAGGGGACCCCGGGGAGCTGTTTTTT. Encoded protein: CASSEKTGDPGELFF.

The V and J genes are TRBV5-4 and TRBJ2-1, with TRBD1 identical over 8 bases. Per the germline V gene, CDR1 is SGHNT and CDR2 is YYREEE (reference sequence). The ends lost 2 bases at V and 0 bases at J; junction bases unmatched: 1. CDR3 size: 15 residues. CDR3 sequence reads: CASSFGTGSYNEQFF. For the CDR3, the DNA is TGTGCCAGCAGCTTCGGGACAGGCTCCTACAATGAGCAGTTCTTC.

The chain's CDR3 is CASSLVGTSGTSSYEQYF. CDR3 DNA: TGTGCCAGCAGCTTAGTGGGGACTAGCGGCACTAGCTCCTACGAGCAGTACTTC. This chain joins TRBV7-8 and TRBJ2-7; 11 bases agree with TRBD2. V gave up 1 base and J gave up 0 bases; unmatched junction bases: 8. This CDR3 is 18 amino acids long. The germline V gene encodes CDR1 SGHVS and CDR2 FQNEAQ.

V and J are TRBV5-6 and TRBJ2-2, with a tentative D call TRBD1 (6 bases). The V end lost 2 bases, the J end lost 4 bases, and 15 bases lay between the germline ends. This CDR3 contains 16 residues. Germline V gene sequence: CDR1 SGHDT, CDR2 YYEEEE. The DNA of the CDR3 is TGTGCCAGCAGCTTAGGGCGGCAGGGGCGCACCGGGGAGCTGTTTTTT. It codes for CASSLGRQGRTGELFF.

The sample holds one count of this clone. The chain joins TRBV2 to TRBJ2-3, with D unresolved. V gave up 7 bases and J gave up 7 bases, with 15 bases separating them. The CDR3 runs to 13 residues. Germline CDR1 reads SNHLY; CDR2 reads FYNNEI. For the CDR3, the DNA is TGTGCCAGCACCGAAGGCTCGCGGTATACGCAGTATTTT. Residues: CASTEGSRYTQYF.

In DNA, the CDR3 is TGTGCCAGCAGCCTCGAGGGATTCGACACTGAAGCTTTCTTT. Its translation: CASSLEGFDTEAFF. The gene calls are TRBV14 and TRBJ1-1; D remains unclear. CDR3 length equals 14 residues. Germline CDR1 reads SGHDN; CDR2 reads FVKESK. With 4 bases removed from V and 3 bases from J, the gap between germline ends came to 12 bases.

The V call is TRBV5-5, the J call TRBJ1-2, with a tentative D call TRBD1 (5 bases). V lost 6 bases, J lost 6 bases, and 24 bases lay in between. Germline CDR1 is SGHKS and CDR2 is YYEKEE (reference sequence). This CDR3 is built from 16 residues. In nucleotides, the CDR3 is TGTGCCAGCATCTTTGCGCCGGGACTCTGGGGGGATGGCTACACCTTC. Amino acid sequence: CASIFAPGLWGDGYTF.

This clone has a single count. The rearrangement joins TRBV19 to TRBJ2-1; possible D gene TRBD2, 5 bases. Germline V gives CDR1 LNHDA, CDR2 SQIVND (reference sequence). V lost 5 bases to trimming and J lost 3 bases, with 14 bases between them. The CDR3 runs 15 residues. Here the CDR3 DNA reads TGTGCCAGTAGTCCCGCTCCTGAGGGCTACAATGAGCAGTTCTTC. Its translation is CASSPAPEGYNEQFF.

The rearrangement joins TRBV29-1 to TRBJ2-7, with a possible D match to TRBD2 (6 bases). Germline CDR1 and CDR2: SQVTM and ANQGSEA. This CDR3 comprises 14 residues. V lost 7 bases, J lost 5 bases, and 21 bases lay in between. CDR3 protein: CSDPRAEGRHEQYF. The DNA of the CDR3 is TGCAGCGACCCCAGGGCGGAGGGGAGGCACGAGCAGTACTTC.

The chain carries TRBV7-9 and TRBJ1-5, with a tentative D call TRBD1 (6 bases). Deletions cut 3 bases from V and 0 bases from J, with 12 bases between. The CDR3 is 16 residues long. Germline V gene data show CDR1 as SEHNR and CDR2 as FQNEAQ (reference sequence). CDR3 DNA: TGTGCCAGCAGCTTGGGGGGGCCCTATAGCAATCAGCCCCAGCATTTT. It yields the protein CASSLGGPYSNQPQHF.

To note about this clone: Other DNA sequences within the sample encode an identical CDR3. The chain links TRBV5-1 to TRBJ2-7, with 7 bases aligning to TRBD1. Trimming removed 0 bases from V and 2 bases from J; junction bases left unmatched: 2. The CDR3 consists of 14 residues. Germline CDR1 SGHRS, CDR2 YFSETQ. As DNA, the CDR3 is TGCGCCAGCAGCTTGGCGCAGGGGGCCTACGAGCAGTACTTC. Protein product: CASSLAQGAYEQYF.